This TCR beta chain was identified in a study of cytomegalovirus exposure and HLA in healthy donors. The CDR3 is 14 residues long. After removal of 0 bases from V and 7 bases from J, the junction contained 4 bases not matched to a gene. Germline V CDR1 and CDR2: SGDLS, YYNGEE. Vbeta (60) and Jbeta (13) primers were used in the PCR. Some clones are missing from TCRdb's copy, which holds only in-frame ones; the method was immunoSEQ multiplex PCR. The table has about 99,000 clones, 70% to 80% seen once; the top ten hold around 3.2%. This clone was counted only a few times. This sequence originates from a man aged 35 to 55 in good health and CMV-seronegative. The sample consisted of PBMCs. This chain joins TRBV9 and TRBJ2-1; TRBD1 matches at 7 bases. CDR3 protein: CASSVGQGNNEQFF. In DNA, the CDR3 is TGTGCCAGCAGCGTAGGACAGGGAAATAATGAGCAGTTCTTC.